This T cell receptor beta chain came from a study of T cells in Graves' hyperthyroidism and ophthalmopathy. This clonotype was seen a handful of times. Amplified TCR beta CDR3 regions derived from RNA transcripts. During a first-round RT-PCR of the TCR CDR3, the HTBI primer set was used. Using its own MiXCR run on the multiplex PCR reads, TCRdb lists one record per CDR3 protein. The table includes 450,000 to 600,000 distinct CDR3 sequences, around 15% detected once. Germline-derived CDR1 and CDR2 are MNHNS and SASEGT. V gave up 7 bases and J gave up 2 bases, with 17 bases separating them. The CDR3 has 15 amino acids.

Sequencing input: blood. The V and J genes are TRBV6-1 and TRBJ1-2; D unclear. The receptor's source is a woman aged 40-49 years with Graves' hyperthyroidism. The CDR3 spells CASIARERENYGYTF. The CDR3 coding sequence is TGTGCCAGCATAGCACGTGAAAGGGAGAACTATGGCTACACCTTC.